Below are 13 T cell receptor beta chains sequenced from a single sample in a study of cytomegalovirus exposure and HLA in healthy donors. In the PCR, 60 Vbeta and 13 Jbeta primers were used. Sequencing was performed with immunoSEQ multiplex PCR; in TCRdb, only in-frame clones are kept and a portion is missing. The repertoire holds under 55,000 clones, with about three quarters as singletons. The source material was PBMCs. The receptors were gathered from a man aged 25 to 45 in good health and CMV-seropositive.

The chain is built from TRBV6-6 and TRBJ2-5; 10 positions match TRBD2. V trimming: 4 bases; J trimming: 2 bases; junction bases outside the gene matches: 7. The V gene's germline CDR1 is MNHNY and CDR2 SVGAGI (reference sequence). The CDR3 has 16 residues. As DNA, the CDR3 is TGTGCCAGCAGTTCCCGTCCAGCGGGGGGGCAAGAGACCCAGTACTTC. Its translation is CASSSRPAGGQETQYF.

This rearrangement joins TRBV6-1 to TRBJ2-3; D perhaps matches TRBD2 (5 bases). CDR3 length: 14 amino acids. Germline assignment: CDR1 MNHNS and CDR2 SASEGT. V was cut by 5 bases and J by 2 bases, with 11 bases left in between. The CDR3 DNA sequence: TGTGCCAGCAGTCGGGGAGTAGCCACAGATACGCAGTATTTT. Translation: CASSRGVATDTQYF.

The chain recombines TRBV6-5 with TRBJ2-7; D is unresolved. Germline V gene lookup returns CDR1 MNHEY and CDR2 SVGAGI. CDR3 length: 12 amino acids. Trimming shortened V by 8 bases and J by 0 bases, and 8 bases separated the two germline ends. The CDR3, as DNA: TGTGCCAGCTATACATACTCCTACGAGCAGTACTTC. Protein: CASYTYSYEQYF.

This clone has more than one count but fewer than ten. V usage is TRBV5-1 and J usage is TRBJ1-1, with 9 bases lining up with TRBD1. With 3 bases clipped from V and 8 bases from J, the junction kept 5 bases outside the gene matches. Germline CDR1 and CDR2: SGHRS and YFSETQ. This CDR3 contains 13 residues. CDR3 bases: TGCGCCAGCAGCTGGGAAGGGACAGGGGAAGCTTTCTTT. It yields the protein CASSWEGTGEAFF.

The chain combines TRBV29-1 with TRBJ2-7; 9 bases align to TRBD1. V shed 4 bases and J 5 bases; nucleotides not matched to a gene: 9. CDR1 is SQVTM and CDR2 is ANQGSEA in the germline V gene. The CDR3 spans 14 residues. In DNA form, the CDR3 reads TGCAGCGTTGTGGGGACAGGGTCCTCGGACGAGCAGTACTTC. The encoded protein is CSVVGTGSSDEQYF.

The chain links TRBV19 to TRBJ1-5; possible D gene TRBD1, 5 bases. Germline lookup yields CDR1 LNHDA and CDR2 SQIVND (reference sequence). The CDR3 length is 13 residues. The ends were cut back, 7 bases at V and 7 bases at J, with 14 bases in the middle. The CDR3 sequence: CASIGAGGQPQHF. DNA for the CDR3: TGTGCCAGTATTGGGGCGGGAGGGCAGCCCCAGCATTTT.

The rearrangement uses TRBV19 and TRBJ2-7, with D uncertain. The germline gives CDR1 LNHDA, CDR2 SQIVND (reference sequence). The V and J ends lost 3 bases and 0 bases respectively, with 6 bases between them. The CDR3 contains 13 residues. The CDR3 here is CASSIELSYEQYF. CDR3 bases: TGTGCCAGTAGTATCGAGCTCTCCTACGAGCAGTACTTC.

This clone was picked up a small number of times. The CDR3 sequence: CASKGGASTNEKLFF. For the CDR3, the DNA is TGTGCCAGCAAAGGGGGCGCGTCGACTAATGAAAAACTGTTTTTT. The V and J genes are TRBV2 and TRBJ1-4; 7 bases are shared with TRBD1. Unmatched junction bases numbered 7, after V lost 7 bases and J lost 2 bases. The CDR3 totals 15 residues. Per germline, CDR1 SNHLY and CDR2 FYNNEI.

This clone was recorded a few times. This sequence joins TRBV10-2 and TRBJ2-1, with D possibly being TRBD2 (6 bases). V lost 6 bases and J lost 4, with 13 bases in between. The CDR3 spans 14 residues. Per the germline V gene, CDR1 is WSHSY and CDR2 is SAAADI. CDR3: CASSMTSLYNEQFF. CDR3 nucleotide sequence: TGCGCCAGCAGCATGACTAGTCTATACAATGAGCAGTTCTTC.

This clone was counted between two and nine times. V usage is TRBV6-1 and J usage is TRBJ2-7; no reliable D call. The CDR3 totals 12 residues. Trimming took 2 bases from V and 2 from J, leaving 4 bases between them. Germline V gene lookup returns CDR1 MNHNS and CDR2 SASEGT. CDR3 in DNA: TGTGCCAGCAGTGAATATCCCTACGAGCAGTACTTC. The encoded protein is CASSEYPYEQYF.

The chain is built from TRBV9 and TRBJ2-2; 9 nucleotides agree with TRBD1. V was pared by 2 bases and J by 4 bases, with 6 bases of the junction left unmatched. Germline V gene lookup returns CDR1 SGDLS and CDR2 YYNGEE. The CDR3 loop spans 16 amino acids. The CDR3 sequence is CASSVPLTGGTGELFF. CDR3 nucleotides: TGTGCCAGCAGCGTCCCTCTGACAGGGGGCACCGGGGAGCTGTTTTTT.

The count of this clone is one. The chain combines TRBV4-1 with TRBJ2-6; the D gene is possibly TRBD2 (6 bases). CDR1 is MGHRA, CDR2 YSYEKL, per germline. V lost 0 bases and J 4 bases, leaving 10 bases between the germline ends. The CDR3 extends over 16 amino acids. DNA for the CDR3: TGCGCCAGCAGCCAAGAGGGGGGAGCGGGGGCCAACGTCCTGACTTTC. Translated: CASSQEGGAGANVLTF.

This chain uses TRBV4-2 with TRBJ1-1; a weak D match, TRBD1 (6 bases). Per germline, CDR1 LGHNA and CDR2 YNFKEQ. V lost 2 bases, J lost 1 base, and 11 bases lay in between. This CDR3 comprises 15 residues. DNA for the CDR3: TGTGCCAGCAGCCAAACCGGGACACCGAACACTGAAGCTTTCTTT. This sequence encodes CASSQTGTPNTEAFF.